Listed below are T cell receptor beta chains from one sample, sequenced in a study of blood T cell repertoires in COVID-19. TCRdb's copy holds only in-frame clones and misses some; the assay was immunoSEQ multiplex PCR. The data show under 400,000 clones, 70% to 90% seen once. Specimen: peripheral blood. The receptor source for this set is a young woman with COVID-19, enrolled during active disease. CDR3s include the opening cysteine and the closing phenylalanine or tryptophan. The order of the fields is CDR3 length, J gene, V gene, D gene, clone size, CDR3 protein, CDR3 DNA. D genes are given only for firm matches. Size is stated for part of the rows, as once, few or many counts, or as a class when the clone is expanded.

cdr3_length: 14; j_call: TRBJ1-1; v_call: TRBV5-1; d_call: NA; clone_size: NA; cdr3_aa: CASSLGTGGTEAFF; cdr3_nt: TGCGCCAGCAGCTTGGGTACAGGTGGGACTGAAGCTTTCTTT
cdr3_length: 15; j_call: TRBJ1-1; v_call: TRBV2; d_call: NA; clone_size: NA; cdr3_aa: CASRVRDTKYTEAFF; cdr3_nt: TGTGCCAGCAGGGTCCGGGACACTAAGTACACTGAAGCTTTCTTT
cdr3_length: 16; j_call: TRBJ2-3; v_call: TRBV11-1; d_call: NA; clone_size: NA; cdr3_aa: CASSLPLATRADTQYF; cdr3_nt: TGTGCCAGCAGCTTACCCCTAGCAACTCGCGCAGATACGCAGTATTTT
cdr3_length: 16; j_call: TRBJ2-3; v_call: TRBV9; d_call: NA; clone_size: NA; cdr3_aa: CASSVEGGGASDTQYF; cdr3_nt: TGTGCCAGCAGCGTAGAAGGTGGGGGGGCCTCAGATACGCAGTATTTT
cdr3_length: 14; j_call: TRBJ1-6; v_call: TRBV6-5; d_call: NA; clone_size: NA; cdr3_aa: CASTPNKYNSPLHF; cdr3_nt: TGTGCCAGCACCCCAAACAAATATAATTCACCCCTCCACTTT
cdr3_length: 15; j_call: TRBJ2-1; v_call: TRBV5-5; d_call: NA; clone_size: NA; cdr3_aa: CASSYTGQRDNEQFF; cdr3_nt: TGTGCCAGCAGCTACACAGGGCAACGTGACAATGAGCAGTTCTTC
cdr3_length: 15; j_call: TRBJ1-1; v_call: TRBV7-2; d_call: NA; clone_size: NA; cdr3_aa: CASSLFSGGNTEAFF; cdr3_nt: TGTGCCAGCAGCTTGTTTTCCGGGGGTAACACTGAAGCTTTCTTT
cdr3_length: 13; j_call: TRBJ1-6; v_call: TRBV12-3/TRBV12-4; d_call: NA; clone_size: NA; cdr3_aa: CASSFRDNSPLHF; cdr3_nt: TGTGCCAGCAGCTTCAGGGATAATTCACCCCTCCACTTT
cdr3_length: 12; j_call: TRBJ2-1; v_call: TRBV19; d_call: TRBD2; clone_size: NA; cdr3_aa: CASNSGGNEQFF; cdr3_nt: TGTGCCAGTAACAGCGGGGGCAATGAGCAGTTCTTC
cdr3_length: 14; j_call: TRBJ1-1; v_call: TRBV5-5; d_call: NA; clone_size: NA; cdr3_aa: CASSLAQGGTEAFF; cdr3_nt: TGTGCCAGCAGCTTGGCTCAGGGAGGCACTGAAGCTTTCTTT
cdr3_length: 12; j_call: TRBJ1-5; v_call: TRBV3-1/TRBV3-2; d_call: TRBD1; clone_size: NA; cdr3_aa: CASSQAGGPQHF; cdr3_nt: TGTGCCAGCAGCCAGGCAGGGGGGCCCCAGCATTTT
cdr3_length: 16; j_call: TRBJ2-3; v_call: TRBV7-9; d_call: TRBD2; clone_size: NA; cdr3_aa: CASRAVGSGGPDTQYF; cdr3_nt: TGTGCCAGCAGGGCGGTGGGTAGCGGGGGGCCAGATACGCAGTATTTT
cdr3_length: 11; j_call: TRBJ1-4; v_call: TRBV19; d_call: NA; clone_size: NA; cdr3_aa: CASFQTGKLFF; cdr3_nt: TGTGCCAGTTTCCAAACAGGAAAACTGTTTTTT
cdr3_length: 15; j_call: TRBJ1-4; v_call: TRBV4-1; d_call: NA; clone_size: NA; cdr3_aa: CASSPIPGVGEKLFF; cdr3_nt: TGCGCCAGCAGCCCTATTCCAGGTGTGGGTGAAAAACTGTTTTTT
cdr3_length: 13; j_call: TRBJ1-2; v_call: TRBV3-1/TRBV3-2; d_call: TRBD1; clone_size: NA; cdr3_aa: CASSQRQGHGYTF; cdr3_nt: TGTGCCAGCAGCCAAAGACAGGGCCATGGCTACACCTTC
cdr3_length: 18; j_call: TRBJ2-1; v_call: TRBV5-1; d_call: TRBD1; clone_size: NA; cdr3_aa: CASSLVFGGQGLYNEQFF; cdr3_nt: TGCGCCAGCAGCTTGGTCTTTGGGGGACAGGGGTTATACAATGAGCAGTTCTTC
cdr3_length: 15; j_call: TRBJ2-3; v_call: TRBV18; d_call: TRBD1; clone_size: NA; cdr3_aa: CASSPRTGEIDTQYF; cdr3_nt: TGTGCCAGCTCACCTCGGACAGGGGAGATAGATACGCAGTATTTT
cdr3_length: 13; j_call: TRBJ1-3; v_call: TRBV3-1/TRBV3-2; d_call: NA; clone_size: NA; cdr3_aa: CASSRTSGNTIYF; cdr3_nt: TGTGCCAGCAGTCGAACAAGTGGAAACACCATATATTTT
cdr3_length: 14; j_call: TRBJ1-2; v_call: TRBV7-9; d_call: NA; clone_size: NA; cdr3_aa: CASSFSSGNYGYTF; cdr3_nt: TGTGCCAGCAGCTTCTCAAGCGGAAACTATGGCTACACCTTC
cdr3_length: 12; j_call: TRBJ1-1; v_call: TRBV10-3; d_call: TRBD1; clone_size: NA; cdr3_aa: CAIRGQGQWAFF; cdr3_nt: TGTGCCATCAGGGGACAGGGGCAATGGGCTTTCTTT
cdr3_length: 14; j_call: TRBJ1-4; v_call: TRBV27; d_call: TRBD1; clone_size: NA; cdr3_aa: CASLGQGGNEKLFF; cdr3_nt: TGTGCCAGCCTGGGACAGGGGGGTAATGAAAAACTGTTTTTT
cdr3_length: 14; j_call: TRBJ1-5; v_call: TRBV5-1; d_call: TRBD1; clone_size: NA; cdr3_aa: CASSEQGAGQPQHF; cdr3_nt: TGCGCCAGTTCTGAACAGGGGGCTGGGCAGCCCCAGCATTTT
cdr3_length: 13; j_call: TRBJ2-1; v_call: TRBV2; d_call: NA; clone_size: NA; cdr3_aa: CASSEDSYNEQFF; cdr3_nt: TGTGCCAGCAGTGAAGATAGTTACAATGAGCAGTTCTTC
cdr3_length: 14; j_call: TRBJ2-7; v_call: TRBV5-6; d_call: NA; clone_size: NA; cdr3_aa: CASSFRQAAYEQYF; cdr3_nt: TGTGCCAGCAGTTTTAGACAGGCTGCTTACGAGCAGTACTTC
cdr3_length: 16; j_call: TRBJ1-5; v_call: TRBV3-1/TRBV3-2; d_call: NA; clone_size: few; cdr3_aa: CASSLGAGSSNQPQHF; cdr3_nt: TGTGCCAGCAGCCTTGGGGCGGGGTCCAGCAATCAGCCCCAGCATTTT
cdr3_length: 14; j_call: TRBJ1-1; v_call: TRBV30; d_call: NA; clone_size: NA; cdr3_aa: CAWSGGQGITEAFF; cdr3_nt: TGTGCCTGGAGTGGGGGCCAGGGGATCACTGAAGCTTTCTTT
cdr3_length: 15; j_call: TRBJ2-3; v_call: TRBV15; d_call: TRBD2; clone_size: NA; cdr3_aa: CATGSGGAPTDTQYF; cdr3_nt: TGTGCCACCGGCTCGGGGGGGGCCCCCACAGATACGCAGTATTTT
cdr3_length: 13; j_call: TRBJ1-1; v_call: TRBV7-9; d_call: NA; clone_size: NA; cdr3_aa: CASSLGLATEAFF; cdr3_nt: TGTGCCAGCAGCTTAGGATTGGCCACTGAAGCTTTCTTT
cdr3_length: 16; j_call: TRBJ1-6; v_call: TRBV9; d_call: NA; clone_size: NA; cdr3_aa: CASSEGRAGVNSPLHF; cdr3_nt: TGTGCCAGCAGCGAGGGGAGGGCCGGGGTAAATTCACCCCTCCACTTT
cdr3_length: 15; j_call: TRBJ2-3; v_call: TRBV5-1; d_call: TRBD1; clone_size: NA; cdr3_aa: CASSLEGASTDTQYF; cdr3_nt: TGCGCCAGCAGCTTGGAGGGGGCCAGCACAGATACGCAGTATTTT
cdr3_length: 15; j_call: TRBJ2-7; v_call: TRBV5-5; d_call: TRBD1; clone_size: NA; cdr3_aa: CASTRSGQGGYEQYF; cdr3_nt: TGTGCCAGCACCCGATCGGGACAGGGCGGCTACGAGCAGTACTTC
cdr3_length: 13; j_call: TRBJ2-7; v_call: TRBV19; d_call: NA; clone_size: NA; cdr3_aa: CASSMASWYEQYF; cdr3_nt: TGTGCCAGTAGTATGGCTAGCTGGTACGAGCAGTACTTC
cdr3_length: 16; j_call: TRBJ2-2; v_call: TRBV6-5; d_call: TRBD2; clone_size: NA; cdr3_aa: CASSYSLRGGTGELFF; cdr3_nt: TGTGCCAGCAGTTACTCGTTGCGGGGGGGGACCGGGGAGCTGTTTTTT
cdr3_length: 15; j_call: TRBJ2-3; v_call: TRBV10-1; d_call: TRBD1; clone_size: once; cdr3_aa: CASSDGTGVTDTQYF; cdr3_nt: TGCGCCAGCAGTGATGGGACAGGGGTCACAGATACGCAGTATTTT
cdr3_length: 14; j_call: TRBJ1-1; v_call: TRBV2; d_call: NA; clone_size: NA; cdr3_aa: CASSEQGRNTEAFF; cdr3_nt: TGTGCCAGCAGTGAACAGGGGAGGAACACTGAAGCTTTCTTT
cdr3_length: 12; j_call: TRBJ2-1; v_call: TRBV6-5; d_call: TRBD2; clone_size: NA; cdr3_aa: CASSRTSGEQFF; cdr3_nt: TGTGCCAGCAGTAGGACTAGCGGTGAGCAGTTCTTC
cdr3_length: 16; j_call: TRBJ2-3; v_call: TRBV18; d_call: TRBD2; clone_size: NA; cdr3_aa: CASSVQSGAGTDTQYF; cdr3_nt: TGTGCCAGCTCGGTACAGAGCGGGGCTGGCACAGATACGCAGTATTTT
cdr3_length: 14; j_call: TRBJ2-2; v_call: TRBV11-3; d_call: TRBD1; clone_size: NA; cdr3_aa: CASSFGTGDGELFF; cdr3_nt: TGTGCCAGCAGCTTCGGGACAGGGGACGGGGAGCTGTTTTTT
cdr3_length: 15; j_call: TRBJ1-2; v_call: TRBV5-6; d_call: NA; clone_size: NA; cdr3_aa: CASSFGQRANYGYTF; cdr3_nt: TGTGCCAGCAGCTTCGGACAGAGAGCAAACTATGGCTACACCTTC
cdr3_length: 20; j_call: TRBJ2-2; v_call: TRBV11-3; d_call: TRBD2; clone_size: NA; cdr3_aa: CASSLLRFASGGANTGELFF; cdr3_nt: TGTGCCAGCAGCTTATTAAGGTTTGCTAGCGGGGGGGCCAACACCGGGGAGCTGTTTTTT
cdr3_length: 14; j_call: TRBJ1-2; v_call: TRBV11-3; d_call: NA; clone_size: few; cdr3_aa: CASSPVPGGDGYTF; cdr3_nt: TGTGCCAGCAGCCCCGTACCTGGAGGGGACGGCTACACCTTC
cdr3_length: 14; j_call: TRBJ1-4; v_call: TRBV15; d_call: TRBD1; clone_size: NA; cdr3_aa: CATSIGTANEKLFF; cdr3_nt: TGTGCCACCAGCATAGGGACAGCTAATGAAAAACTGTTTTTT
cdr3_length: 14; j_call: TRBJ1-6; v_call: TRBV5-5; d_call: TRBD1; clone_size: once; cdr3_aa: CASSLGQGLVALHF; cdr3_nt: TGTGCCAGCAGCTTGGGACAGGGGTTAGTAGCCCTCCACTTT
cdr3_length: 16; j_call: TRBJ1-1; v_call: TRBV7-2; d_call: TRBD1; clone_size: NA; cdr3_aa: CASSPDRARLGTEAFF; cdr3_nt: TGTGCCAGCAGCCCGGACAGGGCTCGTCTTGGCACTGAAGCTTTCTTT
cdr3_length: 16; j_call: TRBJ1-2; v_call: TRBV2; d_call: NA; clone_size: NA; cdr3_aa: CASSAPRAGLNYGYTF; cdr3_nt: TGTGCCAGCAGTGCCCCCCGGGCAGGGCTGAACTATGGCTACACCTTC
cdr3_length: 15; j_call: TRBJ2-5; v_call: TRBV29-1; d_call: NA; clone_size: NA; cdr3_aa: CSVRDSTRTQETQYF; cdr3_nt: TGCAGCGTTCGTGACAGCACCCGAACGCAAGAGACCCAGTACTTC
cdr3_length: 15; j_call: TRBJ1-2; v_call: TRBV24-1; d_call: TRBD1; clone_size: NA; cdr3_aa: CATSDPAGGYDGYTF; cdr3_nt: TGTGCCACCAGTGACCCCGCAGGGGGCTACGATGGCTACACCTTC
cdr3_length: 20; j_call: TRBJ2-1; v_call: TRBV6-1; d_call: TRBD2; clone_size: NA; cdr3_aa: CASSDAGTSGGGRSYNEQFF; cdr3_nt: TGTGCCAGCAGTGACGCCGGGACTAGCGGGGGGGGTAGGTCCTACAATGAGCAGTTCTTC
cdr3_length: 16; j_call: TRBJ1-5; v_call: TRBV24-1; d_call: NA; clone_size: NA; cdr3_aa: CATSDRGSLRDQPQHF; cdr3_nt: TGTGCCACCAGTGATAGAGGGTCCCTCCGGGATCAGCCCCAGCATTTT
cdr3_length: 16; j_call: TRBJ1-1; v_call: TRBV28; d_call: TRBD1; clone_size: NA; cdr3_aa: CASSRQGHLGNTEAFF; cdr3_nt: TGTGCCAGCAGTCGACAGGGACACCTGGGAAACACTGAAGCTTTCTTT
cdr3_length: 16; j_call: TRBJ2-1; v_call: TRBV11-2; d_call: NA; clone_size: NA; cdr3_aa: CASSPRGALFRNEQFF; cdr3_nt: TGTGCCAGCAGCCCCCGAGGAGCCTTGTTCCGCAATGAGCAGTTCTTC
cdr3_length: 14; j_call: TRBJ1-2; v_call: TRBV5-1; d_call: NA; clone_size: NA; cdr3_aa: CASSLGTASYGYTF; cdr3_nt: TGCGCCAGCAGCCTCGGGACTGCGAGCTATGGCTACACCTTC
cdr3_length: 14; j_call: TRBJ1-1; v_call: TRBV2; d_call: NA; clone_size: NA; cdr3_aa: CASSYQGRTTEAFF; cdr3_nt: TGTGCCAGCAGTTATCAGGGGCGCACCACTGAAGCTTTCTTT
cdr3_length: 14; j_call: TRBJ1-6; v_call: TRBV30; d_call: NA; clone_size: NA; cdr3_aa: CAWSKARANSPLHF; cdr3_nt: TGTGCCTGGAGTAAGGCCAGGGCGAATTCACCCCTCCACTTT
cdr3_length: 14; j_call: TRBJ2-4; v_call: TRBV9; d_call: TRBD1; clone_size: NA; cdr3_aa: CASSQRQGQNIQYF; cdr3_nt: TGTGCCAGCAGCCAGCGACAGGGTCAAAACATTCAGTACTTC